This TCR beta chain was identified during a study of response to subunit inactivated influenza vaccine. Study conclusions and caveats: Few new T cells, the authors suggested, are recruited by each seasonal influenza vaccination.

Germline assignment: CDR1 SGHTA and CDR2 FQGNSA. The CDR3 covers 13 residues. Trimming at V came to 5 bases and at J to 5 bases, leaving 3 bases not matched to a gene. MiXCR, applied by TCRdb to the RT-PCR reads, yields one record per CDR3 protein. The repertoire includes a few hundred thousand distinct CDR3 sequences, just over 20% of them detected once, and roughly a tenth sits in the top ten. Concerning this clonotype itself: Its antigen remains unknown.

The J gene is TRBJ1-5, the V gene TRBV7-2; 7 bases are shared with TRBD1. The specimen comprised PBMCs from blood, sampled 21 months after vaccination. The TCR originated in a man between 45 and 75 years old who received an inactivated influenza vaccine. The CDR3 DNA sequence: TGTGCCAGCAGCAGGGGGCCTTATCAGCCCCAGCATTTT. Its protein product is CASSRGPYQPQHF.